This note documents a single T cell receptor beta chain sequence. This clone was detected a few times. This clone's antigen is unknown. The sample holds no much larger clone one base away, and base qualities are not on file. The data stem from a study of T cell responses to AZD1222 COVID-19 vaccine (dated by TCRdb to about 2021). Some background on the complete study: AZD1222 recipients with second doses at about 4 weeks or about 12 weeks were pooled, because spike-specific TCR depth and breadth did not differ between schedules. TCR sequencing covered some 240 trial participants: about 210 given two doses of AZD1222 and around 25 given two doses of MenACWY control vaccine. Trial participants were enrolled by age into subgroups of 18-55, 56-69 and 70-plus years, and around 140, 26 and 57 TCR-sequenced participants, respectively, were included in these subgroups.

The CDR3 regions of human TCRbeta chains were analyzed by immunosequencing. Concerning the study's data processing: Repertoire TCRs were checked for matches against a reference library of SARS-CoV-2-specific TCRs that had been generated using the MIRA antigen-specificity platform. Breadth meant the fraction of unique TCRs that were SARS-CoV-2-associated, whereas depth meant the fraction of total T cells that were SARS-CoV-2-associated. Using the MIRA data, each spike-specific TCR was assigned both to the spike region to which the TCR was reactive and to a CD4 or CD8 class. Log10-transformed breadth and depth values were compared by one-way ANOVA with Sidak's multiple comparisons tests. TCRdb's version of the immuneACCESS table is confined to in-frame rearrangements and falls short of the full clone set. An unresolved V gene accounts for under half of the shortfall where checked; the remainder is of unknown origin. V and J calls and clone size follow that table, whereas D and trimming were derived from the DNA. The sample table shows around 97,000 clones, and 88% are seen once. Of the sample, 20% to 25% falls within the top ten clones.

Study-wide findings and limitations: Participants were mostly white British, with more females than males. The authors suggested clonal diversity may have been underestimated. Conclusions about previously exposed vaccinees were limited because only a handful of AZD1222 recipients were SARS-CoV-2 seropositive at baseline. The 56-69-year group was small, and its depth increase did not reach significance, likely because of low power. Because no samples from the day 14 peak response were available, repertoires could be characterized only after the peak T cell response. Epitopes outside the regions mutated in the B.1.351 and B.1.1.7 variants were reportedly recognized by nearly half of the unique spike-specific TCRs. The vaccine-associated CD4 TCRs covered the entire spike protein, and the dominant responses fell in regions 160-218 and 743-854. Spike-specific TCR breadth and depth rose significantly after two AZD1222 doses compared with day 0 and with MenACWY recipients.

What the time point label conveys for this sample: baseline before first vaccination. Vaccinee samples came from UK trials COV001 and COV002, including a single-blind randomized controlled phase 2/3 trial of AZD1222 (ChAdOx1 nCoV-19) in healthy adults. For TCRbeta chain sequencing, PBMC samples were collected from trial participants at day 0 and at day 28 after the second dose. The sample consisted of peripheral blood, taken on day 0 of AZD1222 vaccination. The sequence was collected from an adult in good health.

The nucleotide sequence is TGTGCCAGCAGCAGAACCGGGACAGCATTCCACGAGCAGTACTTC. Its translation is CASSRTGTAFHEQYF. The chain joins TRBV5-4 to TRBJ2-7; 7 bases in the junction line up with TRBD1. The CDR3 spans 15 residues, from the cysteine through the phenylalanine. Solely the CDR3 DNA is kept, with 45 bases framed from the first base. Per the germline V gene (reference sequence), SGHNT is the CDR1 and YYREEE is the CDR2. V is trimmed back by 4 bases and J by 5 bases, and the junction contains 12 bases that no gene match accounts for.